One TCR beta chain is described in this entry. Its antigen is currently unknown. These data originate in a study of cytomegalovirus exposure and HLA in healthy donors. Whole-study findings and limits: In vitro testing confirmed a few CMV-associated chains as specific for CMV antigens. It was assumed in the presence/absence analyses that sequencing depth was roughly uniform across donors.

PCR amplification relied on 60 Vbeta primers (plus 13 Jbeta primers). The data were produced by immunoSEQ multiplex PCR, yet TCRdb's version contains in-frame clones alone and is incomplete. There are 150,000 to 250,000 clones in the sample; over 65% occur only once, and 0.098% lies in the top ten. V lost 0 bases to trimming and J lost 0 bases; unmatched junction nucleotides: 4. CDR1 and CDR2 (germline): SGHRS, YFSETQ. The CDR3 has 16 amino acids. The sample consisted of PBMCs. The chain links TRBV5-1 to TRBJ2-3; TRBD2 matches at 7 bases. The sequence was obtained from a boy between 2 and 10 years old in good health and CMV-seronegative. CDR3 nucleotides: TGCGCCAGCAGCTTGGCGCGGGGGACTAGCACAGATACGCAGTATTTT. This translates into CASSLARGTSTDTQYF.